This T cell receptor beta chain is from a study of blood T cell repertoires in COVID-19. As for the study in general: Samples came from the United States, Italy and Spain, spanning acute and convalescent COVID-19.

Sequencing was performed with immunoSEQ multiplex PCR; in TCRdb, only in-frame clones are kept and a portion is missing. The sample has about 210,000 clones; roughly 88% are singletons. This clone came up once. The CDR3 is 17 residues long. Germline V lookup: CDR1 SGHRS, CDR2 YFSETQ. V shed 6 bases, J shed 2 bases, and the junction held 11 bases outside the gene matches. The sequencing input was peripheral blood. The V and J genes are TRBV5-1 and TRBJ2-7; TRBD2 matches 13 bases. This receptor was taken from a man in his forties or fifties with active or convalescent COVID-19. The CDR3 loop reads CASTGSSGLAGPYEQYF. The CDR3 DNA follows: TGCGCCAGCACGGGGTCCTCGGGACTAGCGGGACCCTACGAGCAGTACTTC.